This record concerns one TCR beta chain sequence. Its specificity is unknown. Read data end 3 residues before the CDR3 end; the end is taken from the germline J gene. The table came from immunoSEQ multiplex PCR; TCRdb's copy has only in-frame clones and leaves some out. Its table records about 23,000 clones. The entry originates in a study of Tregs in tolerant kidney transplant recipients. Whole-study results and caveats: For some patients, primers changed over time, blocking nucleotide-level comparison. The most relevant donor-specific Treg TCRbeta repertoire apparently came from expansion with activated donor B cells.

The nonmyeloablative bone marrow transplants came from related graft donors, with transient mixed chimerism. This CDR3 comprises 14 residues. CDR1 is SGHDT, CDR2 YYEEEE, per germline. Trimming took 3 bases from V and 10 from J, leaving 14 bases between them. The sequence was obtained from a human patient who received a combined kidney and bone marrow transplant. Some T cells may be supplied by the graft donor. The chain combines TRBV5-6 with TRBJ1-6; possibly TRBD1 for D (5 bases). Specimen: CD4+ T cells from blood (PBMCs), collected 6 months after the transplant. CDR3 amino acids: CASSSWGVQSPLHF. CDR3 DNA (partial): TGTGCCAGCAGCTCCTGGGGGGTCCAATCACCC.